The following is a T cell receptor (beta chain) sequence with its context. Its antigen remains undetermined. A much larger clone sits a single nucleotide away, making a read error possible. Every patient had bone marrow sampled at the time of active disease. Ficoll-Hypaque density gradient centrifugation was used to isolate bone marrow mononuclear cells. CD138-negative cells were obtained by negative selection after labeling with CD138 magnetic microbeads on a MACS separator, removing myeloma plasma cells. Flow cytometry on an Attune NxT with CD138 antibodies was used to check the purity of the isolated cells. Total RNA was extracted using TRIzol reagent and was quantified on a NanoDrop spectrophotometer. Paired RNA-seq and IR-seq were performed on each patient's CD138-negative bone marrow sample. TCR libraries were constructed from 350 to 400 ng RNA using the Immunoverse kit, and molecular barcoded adaptors covering alpha/delta and beta/gamma chains were employed. TCR library preparation used the same RNA that went into transcriptome sequencing. TCR libraries were sequenced on an Illumina HiSeq 4000 with 2 x 150 cycles. Concerning the study's data processing: MiXCR aligned TCR reads to human V, D, J and C references and assembled the aligned reads into CDR3 clonotypes, with quality filtering and error correction included. The tcR package in R was used to analyze clonotype counts and gene usage diversity. For inspection of raw mapping reads, RNA-seq reads were mapped by STAR aligner version 2.5.3a onto GRCh37 of the human genome. IR-seq fastq files were randomly downsampled with Seqtk 1.3 to test the effect of sequencing depth on detected clonotypes. Clones were called with MiXCR by TCRdb after fastp trimmed the public reads at Q25, and only in-frame beta chains were retained. Rows with one shared CDR3 protein collapse into an entry with the most common genes and DNA. It is TCRdb's table, rather than the study itself, that gives the V and J calls and clone size. The sample profile shows 35,000 to 50,000 distinct CDR3 sequences; 12% of them were found once. The ten largest account for 30% to 45% of the sample.

This entry is derived from a study of read filtering for tumor transcriptome and immune sequencing (dated by TCRdb to the early 2020s). General notes on the study: The cohort had about 17 male and more than 12 female patients with a mean age of roughly 66 years, ranging from roughly 45 to 85. By revised international staging, roughly 8 patients were R-ISS I, about 16 were R-ISS II and 6 or 7 were R-ISS III. Whole-transcriptome libraries were prepared with the TruSeq RNA Access Library Prep Kit after DNase treatment. TCR-region mapped reads per sample ranged from about 4.05 to 11 million with IR-seq versus only about 80 to 1,300 with RNA-seq. The study compared TCR repertoires from targeted immune repertoire sequencing and bulk whole-transcriptome sequencing run on the same bone marrow samples. As a main aim, a read-filtering strategy for immune repertoire data was addressed, with the specific question being whether clonotypes supported by a single read should be removed. Points the paper makes about the study in general: In IR-seq, single-read clonotypes were approximately 80% of clonotypes but 3% to 4% of total reads; in RNA-seq they were 60% to 75% of clonotypes and about 40% of reads. Compared with RNA-seq, IR-seq captured clonotypes at much greater depth and more reliably, and a smaller IR-seq throughput was enough to identify most of the shared clonotypes. The sorted CD138-negative fraction was not purified T cells but a mixed bone marrow immune population. The correlation between IR-seq and RNA-seq shared clonotype proportions rose when single-read clonotypes were removed.

Inclusive of the bounding cysteine and phenylalanine, the CDR3 is 13 residues long. CDR3 DNA only is kept here, 39 bases in frame from base 1. As encoded in the germline V gene (reference sequence), CDR1 is SGHNT while CDR2 is YYREEE. The source of this sequence is a donor aged 40 or over with multiple myeloma. Sequenced sample: a population of CD138-negative cells sorted from bone marrow. In light of the paper, this sample's cell subset or site label describes: bone marrow mononuclear cells depleted of CD138+ plasma/myeloma cells by negative magnetic selection. The chain links TRBV5-4 with TRBJ1-5; confidence is insufficient to name the D gene. The DNA sequence is TGTGCCAGCAGCTTGGGTAGCAATCAGCCCCGGCATTTT. Its protein product is CASSLGSNQPRHF.